This T cell receptor (beta chain) was retrieved from a study of follicular helper T cells after annual influenza vaccination. TCRB was sequenced at Survey level resolution. Method: immunoSEQ multiplex PCR; TCRdb's copy keeps in-frame clones and lacks some. The sample contains 9,500 to 13,000 clones, approximately 83% of which appear only once. The CDR3 has 15 amino acids. The germline CDR1 and CDR2 sequences are MNHEY and SVGAGI. V shed 6 bases and J 3 bases; nucleotides not matched to a gene: 5. As to time point: 2014-2015 season, 7 days after vaccination. Adults received seasonal inactivated influenza vaccine, with sorted blood CD4 subsets sequenced before and after.

This sequence was found in an adult who received the influenza vaccine. V and J are TRBV6-5 and TRBJ2-1, with 10 bases that match TRBD2. The specimen was CXCR5- memory CD4+ T cells sorted from blood, collected 7 days after influenza vaccination. The CDR3 coding sequence is TGTGCCAGCAGCTCTAGCGGGAGCAGCTACAATGAGCAGTTCTTC. Translating gives CASSSSGSSYNEQFF.